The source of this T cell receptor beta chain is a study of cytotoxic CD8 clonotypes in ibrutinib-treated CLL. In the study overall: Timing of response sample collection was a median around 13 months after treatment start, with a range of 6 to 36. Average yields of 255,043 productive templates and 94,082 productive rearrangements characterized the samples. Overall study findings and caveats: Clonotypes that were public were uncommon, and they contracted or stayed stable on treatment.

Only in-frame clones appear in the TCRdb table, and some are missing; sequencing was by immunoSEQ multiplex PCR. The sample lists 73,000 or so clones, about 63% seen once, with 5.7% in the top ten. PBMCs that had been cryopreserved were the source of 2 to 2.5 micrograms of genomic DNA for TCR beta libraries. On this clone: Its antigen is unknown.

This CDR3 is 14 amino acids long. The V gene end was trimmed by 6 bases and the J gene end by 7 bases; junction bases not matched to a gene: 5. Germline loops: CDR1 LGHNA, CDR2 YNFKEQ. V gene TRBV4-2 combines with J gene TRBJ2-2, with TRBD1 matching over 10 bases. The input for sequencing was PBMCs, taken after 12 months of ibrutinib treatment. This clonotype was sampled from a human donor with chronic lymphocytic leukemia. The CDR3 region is CASRPGQGIGELFF. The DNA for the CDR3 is TGTGCCAGCAGGCCGGGACAGGGGATCGGGGAGCTGTTTTTT.